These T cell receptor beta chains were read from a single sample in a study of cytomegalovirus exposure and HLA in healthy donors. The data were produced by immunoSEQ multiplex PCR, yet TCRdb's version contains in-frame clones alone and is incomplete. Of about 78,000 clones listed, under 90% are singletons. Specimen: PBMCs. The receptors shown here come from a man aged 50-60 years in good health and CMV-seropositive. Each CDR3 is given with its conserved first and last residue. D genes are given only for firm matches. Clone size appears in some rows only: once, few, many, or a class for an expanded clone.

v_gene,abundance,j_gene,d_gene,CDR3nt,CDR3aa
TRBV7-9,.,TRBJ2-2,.,TGTGCCAGCAGCTTACGGGAGCCCCGGGCCGGGGAGCTGTTTTTT,CASSLREPRAGELFF
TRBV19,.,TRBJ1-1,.,TGTGCCAGTAGTATGACGGCGGCTGTGGGAGCTTTCTTT,CASSMTAAVGAFF
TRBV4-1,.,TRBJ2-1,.,TGCGCCAGCGGGGGCCCATACAATGAGCAGTTCTTC,CASGGPYNEQFF
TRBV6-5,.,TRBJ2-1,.,TGTGCCAGCAGTTACTCGAGTCTAGATTACTACAATGAGCAGTTCTTC,CASSYSSLDYYNEQFF
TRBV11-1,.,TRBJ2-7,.,TGTGCCAGCAGCCCAAATGGGGGGGAGCAGTACTTC,CASSPNGGEQYF
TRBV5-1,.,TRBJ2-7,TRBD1,TGCGCCAGCAGCTTGGCAGGGGGCGACGAGCAGTACTTC,CASSLAGGDEQYF
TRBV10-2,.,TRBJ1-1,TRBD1,TGCGCCAGCAGGGGGGACAGGGGGAACACTGAAGCTTTCTTT,CASRGDRGNTEAFF
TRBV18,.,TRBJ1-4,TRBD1,TGTGCCAGCTCACCGCCAGGGGGGATTAATGAAAAACTGTTTTTT,CASSPPGGINEKLFF
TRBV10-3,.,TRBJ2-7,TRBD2,TGTGCCATCATAAGCGGGACTAGCGGGACCTACGAGCAGTACTTC,CAIISGTSGTYEQYF
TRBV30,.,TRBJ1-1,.,TGTGCCTGGAGTCGTGGACAGACTGGGGGAGCTTTCTTT,CAWSRGQTGGAFF
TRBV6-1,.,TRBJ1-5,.,TGTGCCACAGCACAGGAAATTAGCAATCAGCCCCAGCATTTT,CATAQEISNQPQHF
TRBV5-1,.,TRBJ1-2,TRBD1,TGCGCCAGCAGCTTGGATGGGACAGGTGGCTATGGCTACACCTTC,CASSLDGTGGYGYTF
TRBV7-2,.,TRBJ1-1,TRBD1,TGTGCCAGCAGCGCCGAGGTAGTGGGGACAGGGGGAAGCACTGAAGCTTTCTTT,CASSAEVVGTGGSTEAFF
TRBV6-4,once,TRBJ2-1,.,TGTGCCAGCAGCCTAGCGAGGAGCTCCTACAATGAGCAGTTCTTC,CASSLARSSYNEQFF
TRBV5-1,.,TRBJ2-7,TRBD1,TGCGCCAGCAGCGGTCCGGGACAGGGTTCCTACGAGCAGTACTTC,CASSGPGQGSYEQYF
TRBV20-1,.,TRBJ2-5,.,TGCAGTGGGCAGATCCAAGAGACCCAGTACTTC,CSGQIQETQYF
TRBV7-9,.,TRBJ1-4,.,TGTTCCAGCAGCTTACGGCGGGTTGCAACTAATGAAAAACTGTTTTTT,CSSSLRRVATNEKLFF
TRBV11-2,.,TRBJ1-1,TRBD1,TGTGCCAGCAGCTTAGTCCTGGGACAGGGGGGGCCCACTGAAGCTTTCTTT,CASSLVLGQGGPTEAFF
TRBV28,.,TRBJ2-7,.,TGTGCCACCTCTAGCGCGAGCTACGAGCAGTACTTC,CATSSASYEQYF
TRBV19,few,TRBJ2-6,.,TGTGCCAGTAGGACAGGCGATAGCTCTGGGGCCAACGTCCTGACTTTC,CASRTGDSSGANVLTF
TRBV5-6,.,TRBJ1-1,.,TGTGCCAGCAGCCCGGACAGCTACACTGAAGCTTTCTTT,CASSPDSYTEAFF
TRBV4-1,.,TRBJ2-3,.,TGCGCCAGCAGGGGGGGGGCGGGACTTGATACGCAGTATTTT,CASRGGAGLDTQYF
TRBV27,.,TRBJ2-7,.,TGTGCCAGCAGTCTCCTGACTAGTTCCTACGAGCAGTACTTC,CASSLLTSSYEQYF
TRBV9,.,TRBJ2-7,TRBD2,TGTGCCAGCAGCGTAGGTATGGGACTAGCGGGGTACGAGCAGTACTTC,CASSVGMGLAGYEQYF
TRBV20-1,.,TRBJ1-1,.,TGCAGTGCTTCTTTGCGTACTGAAGCTTTCTTT,CSASLRTEAFF
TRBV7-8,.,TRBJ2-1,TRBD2,TGTGCCAGCAGCCAGGGACTAGGGGTCTACAATGAGCAGTTCTTC,CASSQGLGVYNEQFF
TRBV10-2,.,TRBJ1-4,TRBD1,TGCGCCAGCGGGACAGGTAGTGGAGAAAAACTGTTTTTT,CASGTGSGEKLFF
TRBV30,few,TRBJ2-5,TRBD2,TGTGCCTCGACTAGCGGGAGCTTTGTAAAGACCCAGTACTTC,CASTSGSFVKTQYF
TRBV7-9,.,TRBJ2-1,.,TGTGCCAGCAGCTTAGGAGTAGCAAATGAGCAGTTCTTC,CASSLGVANEQFF
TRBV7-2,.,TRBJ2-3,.,TGTGCCAGCAGCTTAGAGGCTCGGGAAGGCACAGATACGCAGTATTTT,CASSLEAREGTDTQYF
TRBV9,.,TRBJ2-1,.,TGTGCCAGCGCCCGGGACGGGAGCTCCTACAATGAGCAGTTCTTC,CASARDGSSYNEQFF
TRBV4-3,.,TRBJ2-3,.,TGCGCCAGCAGCCAAGAAGGGGGTCGCGGTACGCAGTATTTT,CASSQEGGRGTQYF
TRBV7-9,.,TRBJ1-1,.,TGTGCCAGCAGTTATACTACAGGGAAAGCTTTCTTT,CASSYTTGKAFF
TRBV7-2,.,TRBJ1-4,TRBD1,TGTGCCAGCCGACAGGGGGGGGAAAAACTGTTTTTT,CASRQGGEKLFF
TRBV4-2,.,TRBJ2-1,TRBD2,TGTGCCAGCAGCCGCAGCGGGAGCGACAATGAGCAGTTCTTC,CASSRSGSDNEQFF
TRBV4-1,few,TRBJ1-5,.,TGCGCCAGCAGCCAATTCGGGGGAGATCAGCCCCAGCATTTT,CASSQFGGDQPQHF
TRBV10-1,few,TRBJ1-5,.,TGCGCCAGCAGTGAGTCGATCCCGGGAGGCAATCAGCCCCAGCATTTT,CASSESIPGGNQPQHF
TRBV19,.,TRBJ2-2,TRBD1,TGTGCCAGTAGCCTCGACAGGGGTGAAGTCGGGGAGCTGTTTTTT,CASSLDRGEVGELFF
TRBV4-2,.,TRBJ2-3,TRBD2,TGTGCCAGCAGCCCCGGGGGGTTGGGTGACACAGATACGCAGTATTTT,CASSPGGLGDTDTQYF
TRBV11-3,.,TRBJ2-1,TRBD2,TGTGCCAGCAGCTTAGCGGGGGGTTACAATGAGCAGTTCTTC,CASSLAGGYNEQFF
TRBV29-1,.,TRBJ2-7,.,TGCAGCGTAGACGGCAGGGAGGAGAACGAGCAGTACTTC,CSVDGREENEQYF
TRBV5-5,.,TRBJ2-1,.,TGTGCCAGCAGCTTGGAGGGGAACGGAAATGAGCAGTTCTTC,CASSLEGNGNEQFF
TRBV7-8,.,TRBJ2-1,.,TGTGCCAGCAGCTGGGGGGGCGGCGGGAACAAGTTATACAATGAGCAGTTCTTC,CASSWGGGGNKLYNEQFF
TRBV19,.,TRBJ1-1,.,TGTGCCACCGGCCTGGGGAGGAACACTGAAGCTTTCTTT,CATGLGRNTEAFF
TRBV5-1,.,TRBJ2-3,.,TGCGCCAGCAGCGCGGGGACAGCCCGAGGGACGCAGTATTTT,CASSAGTARGTQYF
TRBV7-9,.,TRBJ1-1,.,TGTGCCAGCAGCTTATCCGTGGGACACCTTGAAGCTTTCTTT,CASSLSVGHLEAFF